This TCR beta chain was recovered during a study of PD-1 blockade in classical Hodgkin lymphoma. Study results and caveats: The diversity seen at baseline in complete responders resembled that of newly diagnosed patients.

CDR3 size: 16 residues. Germline-derived CDR1 and CDR2 are SNHLY and FYNNEI. Trimming stripped 4 bases from V and 0 bases from J, with 12 bases between. Data came from immunoSEQ multiplex PCR; TCRdb stores just in-frame clones and leaves some out. The profile shows over 15,000 clones, roughly 80% of them singletons. Time point described: cycle 4 day 1 (C4D1), after six to seven weeks of nivolumab. Every patient experienced relapse after autologous stem cell transplantation, and brentuximab vedotin exposure varied. Thawed PBMCs yielded CD4+ T cells through magnetic negative selection. Best responses fell into complete response, partial response or progressive disease. A note on this clone: Its antigen is still unknown.

The sample was CD4+ T cells from blood, taken before the fourth cycle of nivolumab. The clonotype comes from a human donor with classical Hodgkin lymphoma. The chain combines TRBV2 with TRBJ2-2; possibly TRBD2 for D (6 bases). The chain's CDR3 is CASSAMRRANTGELFF. The CDR3 DNA is TGTGCCAGCAGTGCCATGCGGAGGGCGAACACCGGGGAGCTGTTTTTT.